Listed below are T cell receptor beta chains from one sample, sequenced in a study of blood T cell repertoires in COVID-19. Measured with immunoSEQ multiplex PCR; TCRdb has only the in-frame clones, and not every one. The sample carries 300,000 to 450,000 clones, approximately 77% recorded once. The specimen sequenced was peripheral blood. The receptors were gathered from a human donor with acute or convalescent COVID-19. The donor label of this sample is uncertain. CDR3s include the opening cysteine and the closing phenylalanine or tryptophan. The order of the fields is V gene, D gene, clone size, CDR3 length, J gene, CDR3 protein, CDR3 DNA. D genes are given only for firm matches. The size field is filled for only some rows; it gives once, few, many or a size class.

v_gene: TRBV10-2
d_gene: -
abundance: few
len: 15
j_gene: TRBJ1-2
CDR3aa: CASSPHSTTDYGYTF
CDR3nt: TGCGCCAGCAGCCCTCATTCCACTACTGACTATGGCTACACCTTC

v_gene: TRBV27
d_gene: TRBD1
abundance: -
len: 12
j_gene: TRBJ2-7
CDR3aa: CASRISGQGLHF
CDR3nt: TGTGCCAGCAGGATTTCCGGACAGGGCTTACACTTC

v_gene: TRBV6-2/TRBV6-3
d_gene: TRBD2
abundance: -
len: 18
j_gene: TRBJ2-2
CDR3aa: CASSYRLAGASNTGELFF
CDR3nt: TGTGCCAGCAGTTACCGACTAGCGGGGGCCTCCAACACCGGGGAGCTGTTTTTT

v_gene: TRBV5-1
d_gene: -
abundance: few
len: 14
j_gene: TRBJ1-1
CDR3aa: CASSLEWGDTEAFF
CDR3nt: TGCGCCAGCAGCTTGGAGTGGGGGGACACTGAAGCTTTCTTT

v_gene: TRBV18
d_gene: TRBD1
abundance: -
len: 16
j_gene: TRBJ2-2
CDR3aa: CASYRQGARNTGELFF
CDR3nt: TGTGCCAGCTATCGACAGGGGGCCAGGAACACCGGGGAGCTGTTTTTT

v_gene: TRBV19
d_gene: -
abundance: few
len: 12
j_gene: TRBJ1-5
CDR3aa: CASSIGDTPGHF
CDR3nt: TGTGCCAGTAGTATAGGCGACACCCCCGGGCATTTT

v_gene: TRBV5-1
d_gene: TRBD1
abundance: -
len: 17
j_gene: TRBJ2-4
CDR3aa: CASSLLGQAGAKNIQYF
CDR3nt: TGCGCCAGCAGCTTATTGGGACAGGCGGGGGCCAAAAACATTCAGTACTTC

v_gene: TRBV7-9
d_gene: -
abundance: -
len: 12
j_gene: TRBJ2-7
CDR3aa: CASSWTRHEQYF
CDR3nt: TGTGCCAGCAGCTGGACACGCCACGAGCAGTACTTC

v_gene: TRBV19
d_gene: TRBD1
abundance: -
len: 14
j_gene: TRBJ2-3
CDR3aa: CASSVDRLKDTQYF
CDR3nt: TGTGCCAGTAGTGTGGACAGGTTGAAAGATACGCAGTATTTT

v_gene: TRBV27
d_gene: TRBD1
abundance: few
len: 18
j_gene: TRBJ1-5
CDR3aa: CASSPLKIWTGDNQPQHF
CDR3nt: TGTGCCAGCAGTCCACTAAAAATTTGGACAGGGGACAATCAGCCCCAGCATTTT

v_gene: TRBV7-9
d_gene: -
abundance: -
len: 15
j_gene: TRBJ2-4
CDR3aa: CASSLFSDDPNIQYF
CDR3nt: TGTGCCAGCAGCTTATTTAGCGATGATCCAAACATTCAGTACTTC